This T cell receptor (beta chain) was observed in a study of CD8 T cells in ankylosing spondylitis. Points from the study as a whole: Enrichment of disease-linked clones was reportedly significant in matched ankylosing spondylitis synovial fluid.

This clonotype has a count of ten or more. Its target is unknown. The authors made TCR beta libraries by quantitative 5'-RACE with molecular barcodes. In TCRdb, the 5' RACE reads were re-called with MiXCR into one record per CDR3 protein. This table has 130,000 or so distinct CDR3 sequences, more than 6.5% appearing once. Trimming took 0 bases from V and 5 from J; bases not matched to a gene: 5. Germline-derived CDR1 and CDR2 are SGHRS and YFSETQ. This CDR3 has 16 amino acids. The origin of this receptor is a male donor with ankylosing spondylitis or in good health (not recorded which). V usage is TRBV5-1 and J usage is TRBJ2-2; 9 positions match TRBD2. Sequencing was done on a sample of blood, either unsorted or a sorted T cell fraction (not recorded which). In DNA, the CDR3 is TGCGCCAGCAGCTTGGTATCTAGCGGGAATACCGGGGAGCTGTTTTTT. Translating it yields CASSLVSSGNTGELFF.